These 24 T cell receptor beta chains originate from one sample sequenced in a study of shared clonotypes between healthy human individuals. The protocol was immunoSEQ multiplex PCR, while the TCRdb copy is restricted to in-frame clones and leaves out a portion. The table records about 2.4 million clones, 80% to 95% of them present only once. The source material was naive CD4+ T cells from PBMCs. Subset reported: CD45RA+ positively selected. The receptors derive from a man in his late teens or twenties in good health. Some clones in this sample may be carry-over from other donors' samples.

The J gene is TRBJ2-1, the V gene TRBV25-1; 8 positions match TRBD2. J gave up 1 base and V 3 bases, and 5 bases lay outside the gene matches. Germline V gives CDR1 MGHDK, CDR2 SYGVNS. The CDR3 contains 16 residues. CDR3 sequence (DNA): TGTGCCAGCAGTGATTCCGGGGGGGCATCCTACAATGAGCAGTTCTTC. Translation: CASSDSGGASYNEQFF.

The chain has TRBV5-1 and TRBJ1-3; D gene unclear. The CDR3 has 15 residues. The V end lost 2 bases, the J end lost 2 bases, and 11 bases lay between the germline ends. The germline CDR1 and CDR2 sequences are SGHRS and YFSETQ. This chain's CDR3 is CASSFLPGPGNTIYF. The CDR3 bases are TGCGCCAGCAGCTTCCTTCCCGGACCTGGAAACACCATATATTTT.

The chain recombines TRBV7-9 with TRBJ2-1; D is unresolved. The V and J ends lost 0 bases and 6 bases respectively, with 12 bases between them. Germline-derived CDR1 and CDR2 are SEHNR and FQNEAQ (reference sequence). The CDR3 length is 15 residues. The chain's CDR3 is CASSLASSGRNEQFF. The CDR3 region has the DNA TGTGCCAGCAGCTTAGCTTCTAGTGGACGCAATGAGCAGTTCTTC.

The CDR3 nucleotides are TGTGCCAGCAGTTTCAGCGGGAGTCAGAATGAGCAGTTCTTC. Amino acids: CASSFSGSQNEQFF. V gene TRBV28 combines with J gene TRBJ2-1; 8 bases are shared with TRBD2. With V trimmed by 3 bases and J by 7 bases, 5 bases remained unmatched. The germline V gene has CDR1 MDHEN and CDR2 SYDVKM. This CDR3 is 14 amino acids long.

J is TRBJ2-1 and V is TRBV29-1; D call uncertain. The germline V and J ends were trimmed by 4 bases and 6 bases, with 13 bases remaining between them. This CDR3 has 13 amino acids. CDR1 is SQVTM, CDR2 ANQGSEA, per germline. The CDR3 is CSVVAGWANEQFF. CDR3 bases: TGCAGCGTTGTTGCAGGATGGGCCAATGAGCAGTTCTTC.

This clone was seen a few times. Other DNA sequences from this sample encode an identical CDR3 as well. The rearrangement links TRBV9 to TRBJ2-2; TRBD1 agrees at 7 bases. V gave up 1 base and J gave up 0 bases; unmatched junction bases: 3. CDR1 and CDR2 from the germline V gene are SGDLS and YYNGEE. The CDR3 sequence is 16 residues long. CDR3 nucleotide sequence: TGTGCCAGCAGCGTAAGGCAGGGGGCGAACACCGGGGAGCTGTTTTTT. It yields the protein CASSVRQGANTGELFF. Filled out from reference TRBV9 and TRBJ2-2, the complete variable domain reads DSGVTQTPKHLITATGQRVTLRCSPRSGDLSVYWYQQSLDQGLQFLIQYYNGEERAKGNILERFSAQQFPDLHSELNLSSLELGDSALYFCASSVRQGANTGELFFGEGSRLTVL.

CDR3 sequence: CASSPGLPRDEQFF. The CDR3 nucleotides are TGTGCCAGTAGCCCGGGACTCCCCCGGGATGAGCAGTTCTTC. The J gene is TRBJ2-1, the V gene TRBV19; a weak D match, TRBD2 (6 bases). CDR3 size: 14 residues. Trimming stripped 6 bases from V and 8 bases from J, with 17 bases between. The V gene's germline CDR1 is LNHDA and CDR2 SQIVND (reference sequence).

The gene calls are TRBV5-1 and TRBJ2-5; D is undetermined. The CDR3 loop spans 14 amino acids. V lost 4 bases and J 5 bases, leaving 15 bases between the germline ends. Germline loops: CDR1 SGHRS, CDR2 YFSETQ. DNA for the CDR3: TGCGCCAGCAGCCCGGACCCAAACATGGAGACCCAGTACTTC. Encoded protein: CASSPDPNMETQYF.

The V call is TRBV9, the J call TRBJ1-3; D possibly corresponds to TRBD1 (6 bases). V was trimmed by 3 bases and J by 0 bases, leaving 28 bases between them. The germline V gene encodes CDR1 SGDLS and CDR2 YYNGEE. The CDR3 consists of 21 residues. CDR3 loop: CASSGVGGTAGSPSSGNTIYF. DNA of the CDR3: TGTGCCAGCAGCGGTGTAGGGGGGACGGCAGGTTCCCCAAGCTCTGGAAACACCATATATTTT.

The rearrangement uses TRBV18 and TRBJ1-3, with D tentatively TRBD1 (6 bases). The CDR3 has 15 amino acids. V was trimmed by 3 bases and J by 0 bases, leaving 9 bases between them. The germline V gene encodes CDR1 KGHSH and CDR2 LQKENI. The CDR3 DNA sequence: TGTGCCAGCTCACCGGTAGGGGGCTCTGGAAACACCATATATTTT. Encoded protein: CASSPVGGSGNTIYF.

V gene TRBV5-5 combines with J gene TRBJ1-1; D possibly corresponds to TRBD1 (6 bases). CDR3 size: 14 residues. Trimming took off 1 base at V and 4 bases at J, with 11 bases between the two ends. Germline values: CDR1 SGHKS, CDR2 YYEKEE (reference sequence). The DNA for the CDR3 is TGTGCCAGCAGCTTGATGGGGGGCGGCACTGAAGCTTTCTTT. Its translation: CASSLMGGGTEAFF.

As for this clone: The identical CDR3 is also encoded by other nucleotide sequences in the sample. This chain joins TRBV5-1 and TRBJ2-1, with D maybe TRBD1 (5 bases). Trimming cost V 3 bases and J 1 base, with 5 bases left between them. The CDR3 sequence is 13 residues long. Germline lookup yields CDR1 SGHRS and CDR2 YFSETQ. This CDR3 is CASSSGSYNEQFF. CDR3 nucleotides: TGCGCCAGCAGCTCAGGGTCCTACAATGAGCAGTTCTTC.

V and J are TRBV7-2 and TRBJ2-1, with D perhaps matching TRBD1 (5 bases). V lost 6 bases, J lost 3 bases, and 9 bases lay in between. CDR3 size: 13 residues. Germline values: CDR1 SGHTA, CDR2 FQGNSA. The CDR3 sequence is CASREGVYNEQFF. The CDR3 DNA reads as TGTGCCAGCAGGGAAGGGGTCTACAATGAGCAGTTCTTC.

V usage is TRBV7-3 and J usage is TRBJ1-1; D perhaps matches TRBD1 (6 bases). The germline V gene has CDR1 SGHTA and CDR2 FQGTGA. The CDR3 contains 15 residues. V was trimmed by 0 bases and J by 4 bases, leaving 12 bases between them. CDR3 bases: TGTGCCAGCAGCTTAACGGCGGGGGCCGGCACTGAAGCTTTCTTT. Translated: CASSLTAGAGTEAFF.

This sequence joins TRBV28 and TRBJ1-5; D possibly corresponds to TRBD1 (5 bases). V was trimmed by 6 bases and J by 3 bases, leaving 12 bases between them. The germline CDR1 and CDR2 sequences are MDHEN and SYDVKM. The CDR3 consists of 14 residues. The DNA of the CDR3 is TGTGCCAGCAGGGCCAGGGTTTTCAATCAGCCCCAGCATTTT. As protein: CASRARVFNQPQHF.

This clone has only one observation. Other DNA variants within this sample encode the same CDR3. The chain employs TRBV30 and TRBJ2-5; unclear D gene. CDR1 and CDR2 from the germline V gene are GTSNPN and SVGIG (reference sequence). The CDR3 consists of 12 residues. The V end lost 0 bases, the J end lost 2 bases, and 4 bases lay between the germline ends. This CDR3 reads CAWSVGQETQYF. The CDR3 coding sequence is TGTGCCTGGAGTGTGGGGCAAGAGACCCAGTACTTC.

The rearrangement links TRBV13 to TRBJ2-7; D is unclear. Looked up from germline, CDR1 is PRHDT and CDR2 is FYEKMQ (reference sequence). V lost 5 bases and J 9 bases, leaving 26 bases between the germline ends. CDR3 length: 16 amino acids. The chain's CDR3 is CASSPIASRSSLGQYF. The CDR3 coding sequence is TGTGCCAGCAGCCCAATAGCCTCTAGATCCTCTCTGGGGCAGTACTTC.

The V gene is TRBV7-6, the J gene TRBJ2-1; 8 bases map to TRBD2. Germline V lookup: CDR1 SGHVS, CDR2 FNYEAQ. The length of the CDR3 is 15 residues. The trim removed 5 bases at V and 6 bases at J, leaving 9 bases unmatched. The CDR3 sequence is CASSTGLAGSNEQFF. CDR3 in DNA: TGTGCCAGCAGCACGGGGCTAGCGGGTTCCAATGAGCAGTTCTTC.

This sequence joins TRBV27 and TRBJ2-2; D gene ambiguous. Deletions cut 4 bases from V and 0 bases from J, with 12 bases between. This CDR3 has 16 amino acids. Looked up from germline, CDR1 is MNHEY and CDR2 is SMNVEV (reference sequence). This CDR3 is CASSSRTSSNTGELFF. The CDR3 region has the DNA TGTGCCAGCAGTTCCCGGACGTCTTCGAACACCGGGGAGCTGTTTTTT.

J is TRBJ2-3 and V is TRBV7-8; 7 bases match TRBD2. V gave up 5 bases and J gave up 3 bases; unmatched junction bases: 8. The CDR3 covers 15 residues. The germline V gene has CDR1 SGHVS and CDR2 FQNEAQ. CDR3 in amino acids: CASSRYSGTTDTQYF. Written as DNA, the CDR3 is TGTGCCAGCAGCAGGTACAGCGGGACTACAGATACGCAGTATTTT.

This sequence joins TRBV7-2 and TRBJ2-1, with a weak D call TRBD2 (5 bases). Germline CDR1 reads SGHTA; CDR2 reads FQGNSA. CDR3 length equals 13 residues. The V and J ends lost 3 bases and 10 bases respectively, with 13 bases between them. For the CDR3, the DNA is TGTGCCAGCAGCTTGGATTCCGGGAAAGAGCAGTTCTTC. Its translation is CASSLDSGKEQFF.

This CDR3 reads CASSLVWRDYNEQFF. CDR3 nucleotides: TGTGCCAGCAGCTTAGTGTGGCGAGACTACAATGAGCAGTTCTTC. The chain combines TRBV7-9 with TRBJ2-1; D is ambiguous. The CDR3 loop spans 15 amino acids. The V end lost 1 base, the J end lost 3 bases, and 10 bases lay between the germline ends. Germline lookup yields CDR1 SEHNR and CDR2 FQNEAQ (reference sequence).

J is TRBJ1-1 and V is TRBV7-9, with a possible D match to TRBD1 (5 bases). Germline values: CDR1 SEHNR, CDR2 FQNEAQ (reference sequence). The CDR3 consists of 14 residues. V lost 5 bases, J lost 11 bases, and 21 bases lay in between. CDR3 nucleotides: TGTGCCAGCAGCCCAACAGGAACCTCGGCAGAGGCTTTCTTT. Its translation is CASSPTGTSAEAFF.

V is TRBV6-5 and J is TRBJ1-1, with D possibly TRBD1 on 5 matching bases. Trimming stripped 0 bases from V and 12 bases from J, with 20 bases between. Germline V gives CDR1 MNHEY, CDR2 SVGAGI. There are 15 residues in the CDR3. Written as DNA, the CDR3 is TGTGCCAGCAGTTACTCCTTGGGACGGCCGGATTGGTCTTTCTTT. The encoded protein is CASSYSLGRPDWSFF.